The clone carrying this TCR beta chain was seen at least ten times. Antigen specificity is unknown. Germline-derived CDR1 and CDR2 are LGHNA and YNFKEQ. V lost 2 bases, J lost 0 bases, and 7 bases lay in between. The CDR3 sequence is 15 residues long. Each cDNA molecule carried a unique molecular identifier. TCRdb reanalysed the 5' RACE reads using MiXCR and keeps one entry per CDR3 protein. Of 80,000 or so distinct CDR3 sequences listed, less than 15% are singletons. This specimen belongs to a study of early T cells in non-severe SARS-CoV-2 infection. On the study more broadly: Chains were not paired, and sequencing was done on bulk RNA from unsorted whole blood.

General observations from the study: Using VDJdb, the matching emphasized anti-spike CD8 responses while missing private and CD4 specificities.

The V call is TRBV4-2, the J call TRBJ2-2; the D is unclear. This clonotype was sampled from an adult who was a healthcare worker with PCR-confirmed SARS-CoV-2 infection or an uninfected control (not recorded which). Sequencing was performed on whole blood. This chain's CDR3 is CASSQFGSNTGELFF. CDR3 sequence (DNA): TGTGCCAGCAGCCAATTCGGTTCGAACACCGGGGAGCTGTTTTTT.